The 10 T cell receptor beta chains listed next were all sequenced from one sample in a study of shared clonotypes between healthy human individuals. Sequenced by immunoSEQ multiplex PCR; TCRdb stores in-frame clones only, minus some. Here the sample spans some 1.5 million clones, roughly 96% being singletons. The sample taken for sequencing was naive CD4+ T cells sorted from blood. The subset denotes: CD45RA+ positively selected. These receptors originate from a man between 25 and 39 years old in good health.

The V and J genes are TRBV6-1 and TRBJ1-5; unclear D gene. CDR1 is MNHNS and CDR2 is SASEGT in the germline V gene. This CDR3 spans 15 amino acids. With 3 bases removed from V and 4 bases from J, the gap between germline ends came to 13 bases. The CDR3 DNA reads as TGTGCCAGCAGTGAGTTACTCCGCCTAAATCAGCCCCAGCATTTT. This gives the protein CASSELLRLNQPQHF.

This clone showed up just once. This chain uses TRBV11-2 with TRBJ1-3, with D possibly being TRBD1 (5 bases). The CDR3 has 15 residues. In germline, CDR1 is SGHAT, CDR2 FQNNGV. The germline V and J ends were trimmed by 5 bases and 0 bases, with 11 bases remaining between them. The CDR3 DNA reads as TGTGCCAGCAGCCAGGGTTGGTTCTCTGGAAACACCATATATTTT. The encoded protein is CASSQGWFSGNTIYF.

Comment on this clone: In the same sample, other DNA sequences code for this CDR3. V gene TRBV2 combines with J gene TRBJ2-2; D is unresolved. The CDR3 sequence is 13 residues long. Germline-derived CDR1 and CDR2 are SNHLY and FYNNEI. V lost 8 bases and J 4 bases, leaving 11 bases between the germline ends. In DNA form, the CDR3 reads TGTGCCAGCGCGACAACCCCCACCGGGGAGCTGTTTTTT. The encoded protein is CASATTPTGELFF.

The chain recombines TRBV11-3 with TRBJ2-2; 8 bases fit TRBD1. The CDR3 covers 15 residues. Germline loops: CDR1 SGHNT, CDR2 YENEEA. The V gene end was trimmed by 6 bases and the J gene end by 2 bases; junction bases not matched to a gene: 5. CDR3 sequence (DNA): TGTGCCAGCAGTGGACAGGGAACTAACACCGGGGAGCTGTTTTTT. This codes for CASSGQGTNTGELFF. Drawing the rest from reference TRBV11-3 and TRBJ2-2, the complete variable domain is EAGVVQSPRYKIIEKKQPVAFWCNPISGHNTLYWYLQNLGQGPELLIRYENEEAVDDSQLPKDRFSAERLKGVDSTLKIQPAELGDSAVYLCASSGQGTNTGELFFGEGSRLTVL.

This clone was observed a single time. The chain has TRBV2 and TRBJ2-5; possibly TRBD1 or TRBD2 for D (5 bases each). Germline V gene data show CDR1 as SNHLY and CDR2 as FYNNEI. There are 14 residues in the CDR3. Trimming took 9 bases from V and 4 from J, leaving 18 bases between them. This chain's CDR3 is CASIGLNRGETQYF. The DNA of the CDR3 is TGTGCCAGTATAGGACTCAATAGGGGAGAGACCCAGTACTTC.

V gene TRBV15 combines with J gene TRBJ2-3; no firm D call. Germline CDR1 is LNHNV and CDR2 is YYDKDF (reference sequence). V dropped 0 bases and J dropped 6 bases, with 7 bases sitting between them. The CDR3 runs 13 residues. This CDR3 reads CATSRDFSDTQYF. The CDR3 nucleotides read TGTGCCACCAGCAGAGACTTCTCCGATACGCAGTATTTT.

The chain has TRBV27 and TRBJ2-3, with 9 bases that match TRBD2. The trim removed 1 base at V and 2 bases at J, leaving 4 bases unmatched. This CDR3 contains 16 residues. Germline assignment: CDR1 MNHEY and CDR2 SMNVEV (reference sequence). Here the CDR3 DNA reads TGTGCCAGCAGTTTATGGGCGGGAGGGAACACAGATACGCAGTATTTT. Residues: CASSLWAGGNTDTQYF.

This clone was seen only once. V is TRBV14 and J is TRBJ2-1; possible D gene TRBD1, 5 bases. This CDR3 is 15 amino acids long. The V gene's germline CDR1 is SGHDN and CDR2 FVKESK. The V and J ends lost 1 base and 10 bases respectively, with 17 bases between them. The chain's CDR3 is CASSQGLVWGGEQFF. As DNA, the CDR3 is TGTGCCAGCAGCCAAGGGTTAGTTTGGGGCGGCGAGCAGTTCTTC.

This clone has only a few counts. V usage is TRBV5-1 and J usage is TRBJ1-1; no reliable D call. The CDR3 consists of 13 residues. Germline V gives CDR1 SGHRS, CDR2 YFSETQ. V shed 1 base and J shed 5 bases, with 9 bases lying between them. The CDR3 sequence: CASSLFGRTEAFF. The CDR3 DNA follows: TGCGCCAGCAGCTTGTTTGGACGGACTGAAGCTTTCTTT.

The rearrangement links TRBV7-2 to TRBJ2-7; unclear D gene. CDR1 and CDR2 from the germline V gene are SGHTA and FQGNSA. The CDR3 has 14 amino acids. The V end was cut by 1 base, the J end by 0 bases, with 7 bases between. The CDR3 sequence: CASSLGWNSYEQYF. The CDR3 DNA is TGTGCCAGCAGCTTAGGGTGGAACTCCTACGAGCAGTACTTC.